This T cell receptor (beta chain) was documented in a study of shared clonotypes between healthy human individuals. In the study overall: Researchers assigned three CD4 naive, three CD4 memory, two CD8 naive and one CD8 memory plate to each donor.

An assay was performed, and its level was deep. Here immunoSEQ multiplex PCR was the method, and the copy in TCRdb shows in-frame clones only, minus some. Of millions of clones listed, 85% to 95% were seen once; the top ten hold approximately 0.4%. Only Caucasian adults living in Nashville, Tennessee made up the donor group. With 1 base removed from V and 1 base from J, the gap between germline ends came to 11 bases. Germline V gene data show CDR1 as SGHRS and CDR2 as YFSETQ. This CDR3 has 15 amino acids. This clone was seen a single time. This sequence joins TRBV5-1 and TRBJ2-5, with D possibly matching TRBD1 (5 bases). Sequenced: naive CD4+ T cells from PBMCs. Noted subset: CD45RA+ positively selected. The clonotype comes from a man aged 18 to 35 in good health. Some clones in this sample may be carry-over from other donors' samples. CDR3 coding DNA: TGCGCCAGCAGCTTGTTACCCAGGGCCCAAGAGACCCAGTACTTC. Translation: CASSLLPRAQETQYF.